Listed here is a single T cell receptor (beta chain). Here immunoSEQ multiplex PCR was the method, and the copy in TCRdb shows in-frame clones only, minus some. This sample has approximately 99,000 clones, with roughly 92% found just once. The sample belongs to a study of T cell changes during pregnancy in multiple sclerosis. The sequencing used peripheral blood, collected after pregnancy. The TCR originated in a female donor with multiple sclerosis, enrolled in a pregnancy study.

CDR3 DNA: TGTGCCAGCAGTGAACCACCCGCGGGCGAGCAGTACTTC. Protein: CASSEPPAGEQYF. The chain links TRBV6-1 to TRBJ2-7; tentatively, D is TRBD2 (5 bases). V gave up 2 bases and J gave up 6 bases, with 11 bases separating them. CDR1 and CDR2 (germline): MNHNS, SASEGT. The CDR3 extends over 13 amino acids.